This T cell receptor beta chain was found in a study of PD-L1 blockade in urothelial cancer. Study details: The year 2014 saw patients start atezolizumab, 1,200 mg intravenously every 3 weeks. Male sex and bladder-origin urothelial cancer were recorded for about 90% of the roughly 30 patients. At 6 weeks and at 3 weeks (second dose) after treatment start, blood was analyzed. There were a median of around 140,000 T cells in blood samples.

Clones were sequenced by immunoSEQ multiplex PCR, and TCRdb holds only the in-frame ones, with some missing. The repertoire holds 35,000 to 50,000 clones, with around 84% as singletons. The germline gives CDR1 SGHRS, CDR2 YFSETQ. The germline V and J ends were trimmed by 4 bases and 3 bases, with 14 bases remaining between them. The CDR3 has 15 amino acids. The V gene is TRBV5-1, the J gene TRBJ1-5; D may be TRBD1 (6 bases). Sequenced material: PBMCs, taken around atezolizumab (anti-PD-L1) treatment. The source is a man in his sixties or seventies with urothelial cancer. The CDR3, as DNA: TGCGCCAGCAGCCCCGGGACACTGTACAATCAGCCCCAGCATTTT. It translates to CASSPGTLYNQPQHF.